Included here is one T cell receptor beta chain sequence, with context. These data belong to a study of CD8 T cells in Susac syndrome. CD8+ and CD4+ T cells taken from blood had their TCR beta sequenced. Controls were drawn from healthy donors and were matched for age and sex. V dropped 1 base and J dropped 2 bases, with 15 bases sitting between them. Germline V gives CDR1 KGHSH, CDR2 LQKENI. This CDR3 has 16 amino acids. A quantity of about 0.5 to 1 ug RNA underwent reverse transcription using random hexamers. Using its own MiXCR run on the immunoSEQ multiplex PCR reads, TCRdb lists one record per CDR3 protein. The table includes 95,000 to 150,000 distinct CDR3 sequences, over 85% detected once.

The receptor was isolated from a human donor in good health. Sequencing was done on a sample of CD4+ T cells from PBMCs. V gene TRBV18 combines with J gene TRBJ2-7, with TRBD2 as a possible D gene (6 bases). CDR3 sequence reads: CASSPLPRGAAYEQYF. CDR3 in DNA: TGTGCCAGCTCACCACTCCCCCGCGGGGCCGCCTACGAGCAGTACTTC.